These 20 T cell receptor beta chains were all obtained from the same sample, sequenced in a study of blood T cells in healthy people across ages. Primers used in a second PCR of about 7 to 12 cycles were a sample-barcoded 5' primer and a J-beta primer mix. Each CDR3 protein is one row after TCRdb ran MiXCR on the 5' RACE reads. The sample includes 700,000 to 900,000 distinct CDR3 sequences, about 53% of them seen just once. The material sequenced was blood. The receptors derive from a man older than 75 in good health.

The chain employs TRBV27 and TRBJ2-5; TRBD1 matches 8 bases. The germline V gene has CDR1 MNHEY and CDR2 SMNVEV (reference sequence). Losses at the gene ends were 7 bases for V and 5 bases for J; bases not matched to a gene: 12. There are 15 residues in the CDR3. CDR3 sequence: CASKPRQGTSETQYF. The CDR3 bases are TGTGCCAGCAAACCCCGACAGGGGACTTCGGAGACCCAGTACTTC.

This chain uses TRBV18 with TRBJ2-7, with a weak D call TRBD1 (5 bases). This CDR3 has 17 amino acids. The ends were cut back, 4 bases at V and 0 bases at J, with 19 bases in the middle. Germline-derived CDR1 and CDR2 are KGHSH and LQKENI. The CDR3, as DNA: TGTGCCAGCTCACTAGGTTGGGGCAAAACGAGCTCCTACGAGCAGTACTTC. Translation gives CASSLGWGKTSSYEQYF.

This CDR3 reads CASRPPGLAGAYEQFF. The CDR3 DNA reads as TGTGCCAGCAGACCCCCGGGACTAGCGGGAGCATATGAGCAGTTCTTC. The chain uses TRBV28 and TRBJ2-1, with 14 bases matching TRBD2. This CDR3 comprises 16 residues. J gave up 8 bases and V 6 bases, and 9 bases lay outside the gene matches. CDR1 MDHEN and CDR2 SYDVKM come from the germline V gene.

This chain joins TRBV27 and TRBJ2-3, with D perhaps TRBD2 (6 bases). V lost 10 bases and J 2 bases, leaving 13 bases between the germline ends. Germline values: CDR1 MNHEY, CDR2 SMNVEV (reference sequence). The CDR3 is 13 amino acids. The CDR3 here is CATRDWYTDTQYF. In DNA, the CDR3 is TGTGCCACCCGGGACTGGTACACAGATACGCAGTATTTT.

CDR3: CASSQGRQGRETQYF. DNA for the CDR3: TGTGCCAGCAGCCAAGGTCGACAGGGGAGAGAGACCCAGTACTTC. The chain combines TRBV14 with TRBJ2-7; 8 nucleotides line up with TRBD1. The end of the DNA is better explained by TRBJ2-5, so the J call may be wrong. CDR1 is SGHDN, CDR2 FVKESK, per germline. This CDR3 contains 15 residues.

The chain links TRBV20-1 to TRBJ2-1; D is undetermined. V was clipped by 1 base and J by 6 bases, with 13 bases between them. This CDR3 has 14 amino acids. CDR1 DFQATT and CDR2 SNEGSKA come from the germline V gene (reference sequence). The CDR3 is CSARGGLSGNEQFF. The CDR3 region has the DNA TGCAGTGCTAGAGGTGGGCTGAGTGGCAATGAGCAGTTCTTC.

This clonotype was observed a handful of times. The V gene is TRBV2, the J gene TRBJ2-1; maybe TRBD2 (6 bases). Germline-derived CDR1 and CDR2 are SNHLY and FYNNEI. V lost 5 bases, J lost 3 bases, and 11 bases lay in between. This CDR3 has 14 residues. CDR3 in DNA: TGTGCCAGCAGTTCTAGCGTTTACTACAATGAGCAGTTCTTC. It is translated as CASSSSVYYNEQFF.

The rearrangement uses TRBV6-2 or TRBV6-3 and TRBJ2-5, with TRBD2 matching over 8 bases. The J segment lost 11 bases and the V segment lost 5 bases, leaving 13 bases of the junction unmatched. This CDR3 region has 14 residues. The V gene's germline CDR1 is MNHEY and CDR2 SVGEGT. For the CDR3, the DNA is TGTGCCAGCAGTCTCGGGAGGGCTGGCTCTGAGCAGTACTTC. Protein product: CASSLGRAGSEQYF.

The rearrangement links TRBV18 to TRBJ2-3, with D possibly matching TRBD2 (6 bases). Trimming pared 1 base from V and 5 bases from J, leaving 10 bases between. Germline V gene sequence: CDR1 KGHSH, CDR2 LQKENI. This CDR3 has 14 amino acids. The DNA of the CDR3 is TGTGCCAGCTCACCACTGCTCGGGGGAGATACGCAGTATTTT. It specifies CASSPLLGGDTQYF.

A few counts support this clonotype. The chain combines TRBV15 with TRBJ2-5, with D uncertain. Looked up from germline, CDR1 is LNHNV and CDR2 is YYDKDF (reference sequence). This CDR3 is 14 amino acids long. V was trimmed by 0 bases and J by 4 bases, leaving 9 bases between them. Written as DNA, the CDR3 is TGTGCCACCAGCAGAGATTGGTCCGGAGAGACCCAGTACTTC. This encodes CATSRDWSGETQYF.

This chain's CDR3 is CASTDGARYEQYF. The CDR3 nucleotides read TGTGCCAGCACCGACGGGGCTCGCTACGAGCAGTACTTC. J is TRBJ2-7 and V is TRBV7-9, with D perhaps TRBD1 or TRBD2 (5 bases each). CDR1 and CDR2 from the germline V gene are SEHNR and FQNEAQ (reference sequence). CDR3 size: 13 residues. V lost 7 bases, J lost 3 bases, and 13 bases lay in between.

J is TRBJ2-4 and V is TRBV2, with 12 bases fitting TRBD2. The germline gives CDR1 SNHLY, CDR2 FYNNEI. The CDR3 spans 16 residues. V dropped 5 bases and J dropped 3; count of bases not matched to a gene: 5. This CDR3 reads CASSYGLAGLKNIQYF. CDR3 nucleotide sequence: TGTGCCAGCAGTTACGGACTAGCGGGACTCAAAAACATTCAGTACTTC.

Only a few counts were recorded for this clonotype. The chain couples TRBV2 to TRBJ1-5; weak D call: TRBD1 (6 bases). Germline CDR1 and CDR2: SNHLY and FYNNEI. Trimming pared 3 bases from V and 4 bases from J, leaving 19 bases between. The CDR3 length is 17 residues. The CDR3 reads CASSEIGGATYNQPQHF. DNA of the CDR3: TGTGCCAGCAGTGAGATCGGGGGCGCCACCTATAATCAGCCCCAGCATTTT.

This clonotype appeared a few times. The chain joins TRBV12-3 or TRBV12-4 to TRBJ1-2; TRBD1 agrees at 10 bases. This CDR3 has 16 residues. J lost 8 bases, V lost 4 bases, and 13 bases had no gene match. The chain's CDR3 is CASSSRDRGGGRGYTF. The CDR3 coding sequence is TGTGCCAGCAGTTCCCGGGACAGGGGAGGGGGTAGAGGCTACACCTTC.

The chain couples TRBV29-1 to TRBJ2-1, with TRBD1 matching 12 bases. The length of the CDR3 is 13 residues. Germline CDR1 is SQVTM and CDR2 is ANQGSEA. V lost 6 bases, J lost 8 bases, and 5 bases stayed unmatched. The CDR3 is CSVGRDRGHEQFF. CDR3 nucleotides: TGCAGCGTGGGCCGGGACAGGGGGCATGAGCAGTTCTTC.

The count of this clonotype is one. The V and J genes are TRBV9 and TRBJ2-2; D call uncertain. CDR1 and CDR2 (germline): SGDLS, YYNGEE. V lost 1 base, J lost 0 bases, and 10 bases lay in between. This CDR3 contains 16 residues. CDR3 residues: CASSVRTGTNTGELFF. The CDR3 coding sequence is TGTGCCAGCAGCGTACGTACGGGTACGAACACCGGGGAGCTGTTTTTT.

The chain recombines TRBV5-1 with TRBJ2-3; D not certain. The CDR3 covers 13 residues. Trimming removed 4 bases from V and 2 bases from J, with 8 bases in between. The germline V gene has CDR1 SGHRS and CDR2 YFSETQ. CDR3 nucleotides: TGCGCCAGCAGCGAAGGAGTCACAGATACGCAGTATTTT. Encoded protein: CASSEGVTDTQYF.

The chain uses TRBV19 and TRBJ2-3, with D maybe TRBD2 (6 bases). CDR1 LNHDA and CDR2 SQIVND come from the germline V gene (reference sequence). The V and J ends lost 3 bases and 5 bases respectively, with 6 bases between them. The length of the CDR3 is 12 residues. CDR3 loop: CASSMGGDTQYF. The CDR3 bases are TGTGCCAGTAGTATGGGGGGAGATACGCAGTATTTT.

V is TRBV20-1 and J is TRBJ2-5, with 13 positions matching TRBD2. The ends lost 6 bases at V and 11 bases at J; junction bases unmatched: 12. The CDR3 runs 14 residues. Germline-derived CDR1 and CDR2 are DFQATT and SNEGSKA (reference sequence). In DNA form, the CDR3 reads TGCAGTGCCCCGACTAGCGGGAGGACCAATGAGCAGTACTTC. It codes for CSAPTSGRTNEQYF.

This rearrangement joins TRBV5-1 to TRBJ2-7; D may match TRBD1 or TRBD2 (5 bases each). V was shortened by 4 bases and J by 2 bases, with 13 bases between the two germline ends. The CDR3 is 14 residues long. Looked up from germline, CDR1 is SGHRS and CDR2 is YFSETQ. CDR3 region: CASSIGTVPYEQYF. In DNA form, the CDR3 reads TGCGCCAGCAGCATCGGGACGGTCCCCTACGAGCAGTACTTC. The full variable domain, in which reference TRBV5-1 and TRBJ2-7 provide the parts outside the CDR3, is KAGVTQTPRYLIKTRGQQVTLSCSPISGHRSVSWYQQTPGQGLQFLFEYFSETQRNKGNFPGRFSGRQFSNSRSEMNVSTLELGDSALYLCASSIGTVPYEQYFGPGTRLTVT.